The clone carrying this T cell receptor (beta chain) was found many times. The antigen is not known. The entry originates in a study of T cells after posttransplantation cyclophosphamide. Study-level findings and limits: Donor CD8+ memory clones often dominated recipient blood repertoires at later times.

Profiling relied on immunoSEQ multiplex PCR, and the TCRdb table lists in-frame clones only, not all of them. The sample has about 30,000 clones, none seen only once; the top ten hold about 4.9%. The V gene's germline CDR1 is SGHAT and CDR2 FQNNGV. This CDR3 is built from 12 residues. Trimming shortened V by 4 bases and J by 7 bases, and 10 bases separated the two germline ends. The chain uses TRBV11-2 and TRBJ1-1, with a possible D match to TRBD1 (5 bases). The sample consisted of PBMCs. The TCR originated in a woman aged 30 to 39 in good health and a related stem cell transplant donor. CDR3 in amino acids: CASSWGGNEAFF. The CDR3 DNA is TGTGCCAGCAGCTGGGGGGGAAATGAAGCTTTCTTT.